The sequence of this TCR beta chain was determined in a study of T cell responses to AZD1222 COVID-19 vaccine. Germline V gives CDR1 MGHDK, CDR2 SYGVNS. The V gene lost 6 bases and the J gene lost 2 bases, with 22 bases spanning the gap. The CDR3 spans 17 residues. Using immunoSEQ multiplex PCR, the repertoire was profiled, and TCRdb retains in-frame clones only, with some absent. The sample carries 75,000 to 85,000 clones, roughly nine tenths recorded once. Here the sequenced sample was peripheral blood, taken 28 days after the second AZD1222 dose. The sequence derives from an adult who received the AZD1222 COVID-19 vaccine. This chain links TRBV25-1 with TRBJ2-5, with D perhaps being TRBD1 or TRBD2 (5 bases each). CDR3 loop: CASSAARGRRNQETQYF. For the CDR3, the DNA is TGTGCCAGCAGCGCCGCTCGGGGCCGTAGGAATCAAGAGACCCAGTACTTC.